This TCR beta chain comes out of a study of T cell responses to AZD1222 COVID-19 vaccine. Overall study results and limits: The donor group comprised mostly white British people and more females; the analysis possibly underestimated clonal diversity. Seropositivity was recorded at baseline in only 6 or 7 AZD1222 recipients.

Profiled with immunoSEQ multiplex PCR; TCRdb holds only in-frame clones, not every one. The sample has some 69,000 clones, approximately 87% seen once. A word on this clone: The target antigen is unknown.

CDR1 is MNHEY and CDR2 is SVGAGI in the germline V gene. The CDR3 is 12 amino acids. The V end was cut by 5 bases, the J end by 4 bases, with 8 bases between. Combined were second doses at about 4 or about 12 weeks. The clonotype originates from an adult who received the AZD1222 COVID-19 vaccine. The specimen was peripheral blood, collected 28 days after the second AZD1222 dose. V and J are TRBV6-5 and TRBJ1-1; a weak D match, TRBD1 (5 bases). The DNA of the CDR3 is TGTGCCAGCAGTCGCCAGGGCACTGAAGCTTTCTTT. It codes for CASSRQGTEAFF.